The entry below gives a single T cell receptor beta chain sequence along with its context. The CDR3 runs to 15 residues. V lost 3 bases and J lost 1; bases outside the gene matches: 3. The germline gives CDR1 SEHNR, CDR2 FQNEAQ (reference sequence). TCRdb's copy holds only in-frame clones and misses some; the assay was immunoSEQ multiplex PCR. Seen here are some 30,000 clones, approximately 91% observed once, and the top ten hold about 7.5%. These data originate in a study of T cell changes during pregnancy in multiple sclerosis. This TCR derives from a female donor with multiple sclerosis, enrolled in a pregnancy study. The sequenced sample was CD8+ T cells from peripheral blood mononuclear cells, obtained before pregnancy. The chain carries TRBV7-9 and TRBJ2-5; 9 bases match TRBD1. This CDR3 reads CASSFKTGGQETQYF. As DNA, the CDR3 is TGTGCCAGCAGCTTTAAGACAGGGGGCCAAGAGACCCAGTACTTC.